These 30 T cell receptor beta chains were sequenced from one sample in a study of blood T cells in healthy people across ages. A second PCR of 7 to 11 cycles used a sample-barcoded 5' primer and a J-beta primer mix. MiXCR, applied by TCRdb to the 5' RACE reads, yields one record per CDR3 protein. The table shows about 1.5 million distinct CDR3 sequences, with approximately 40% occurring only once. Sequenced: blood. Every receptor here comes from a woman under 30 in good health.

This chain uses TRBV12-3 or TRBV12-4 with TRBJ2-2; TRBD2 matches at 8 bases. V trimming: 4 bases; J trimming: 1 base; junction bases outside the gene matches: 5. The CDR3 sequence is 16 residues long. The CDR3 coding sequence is TGTGCCAGCAGTTCCGCGACTAGCGAGAACACCGGGGAGCTGTTTTTT. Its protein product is CASSSATSENTGELFF.

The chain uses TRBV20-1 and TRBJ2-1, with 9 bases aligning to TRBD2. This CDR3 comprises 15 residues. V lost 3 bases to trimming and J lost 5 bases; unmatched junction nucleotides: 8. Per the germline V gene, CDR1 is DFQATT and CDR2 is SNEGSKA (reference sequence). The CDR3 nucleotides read TGCAGTGCTAGGCCGCACGGGACTAGCCACAATGAGCAGTTCTTC. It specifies CSARPHGTSHNEQFF.

This CDR3 reads CASSLERTSYLNEQFF. The CDR3 DNA is TGTGCCAGCAGCTTGGAAAGGACTAGCTATTTAAATGAGCAGTTCTTC. The J gene is TRBJ2-1, the V gene TRBV5-6; 8 nucleotides agree with TRBD2. Trimming cost V 0 bases and J 7 bases; bases outside gene matches: 9. Germline lookup yields CDR1 SGHDT and CDR2 YYEEEE. This CDR3 region has 16 residues.

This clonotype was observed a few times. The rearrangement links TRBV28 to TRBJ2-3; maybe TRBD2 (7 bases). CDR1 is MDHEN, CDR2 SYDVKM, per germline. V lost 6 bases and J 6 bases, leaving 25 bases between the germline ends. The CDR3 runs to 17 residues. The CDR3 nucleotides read TGTGCCAGCAGCTTTATCGGCGGGGGCGCCGAATCGGATACGCAGTATTTT. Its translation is CASSFIGGGAESDTQYF.

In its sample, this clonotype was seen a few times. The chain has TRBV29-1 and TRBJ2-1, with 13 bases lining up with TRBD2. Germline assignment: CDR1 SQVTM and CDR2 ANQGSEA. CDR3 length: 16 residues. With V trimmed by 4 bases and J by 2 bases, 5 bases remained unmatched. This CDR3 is CSVGGTSGATYNEQFF. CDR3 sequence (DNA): TGCAGCGTTGGTGGGACTAGCGGGGCCACCTACAATGAGCAGTTCTTC.

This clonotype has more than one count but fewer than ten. CDR3 bases: TGTGCCAGCAGCGCCGGGACCCTGGCCCCTGACACAGATACGCAGTATTTT. Translation: CASSAGTLAPDTDTQYF. The chain carries TRBV9 and TRBJ2-3; D may correspond to TRBD1 or TRBD2 (5 bases each). CDR1 SGDLS and CDR2 YYNGEE come from the germline V gene. This CDR3 has 17 residues. V was cut by 3 bases and J by 2 bases, with 19 bases left in between.

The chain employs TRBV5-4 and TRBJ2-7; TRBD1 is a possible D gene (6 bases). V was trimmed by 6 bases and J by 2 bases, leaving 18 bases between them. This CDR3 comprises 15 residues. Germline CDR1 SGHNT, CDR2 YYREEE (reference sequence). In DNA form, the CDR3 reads TGTGCCAGCATCCGGGACATTGAGGGACCCTACGAGCAGTACTTC. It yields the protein CASIRDIEGPYEQYF.

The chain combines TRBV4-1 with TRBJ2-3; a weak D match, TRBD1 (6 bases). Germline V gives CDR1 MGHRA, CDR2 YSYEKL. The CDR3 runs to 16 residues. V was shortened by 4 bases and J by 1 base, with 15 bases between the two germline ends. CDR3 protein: CASSRQAPGGTDTQYF. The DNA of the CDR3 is TGCGCCAGCAGCCGCCAGGCCCCAGGGGGCACAGATACGCAGTATTTT.

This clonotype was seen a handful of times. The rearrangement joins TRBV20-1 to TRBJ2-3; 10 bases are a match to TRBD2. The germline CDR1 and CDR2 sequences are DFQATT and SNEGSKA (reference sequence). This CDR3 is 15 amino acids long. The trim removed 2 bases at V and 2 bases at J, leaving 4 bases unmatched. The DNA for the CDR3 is TGCAGTGCTAGACGGACTAGCGGAGACACAGATACGCAGTATTTT. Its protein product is CSARRTSGDTDTQYF.

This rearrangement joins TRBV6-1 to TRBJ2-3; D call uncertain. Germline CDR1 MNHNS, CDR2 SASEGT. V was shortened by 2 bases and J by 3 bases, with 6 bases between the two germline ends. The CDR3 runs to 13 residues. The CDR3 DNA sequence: TGTGCCAGCAGTGAATCTGTAACAGATACGCAGTATTTT. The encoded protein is CASSESVTDTQYF.

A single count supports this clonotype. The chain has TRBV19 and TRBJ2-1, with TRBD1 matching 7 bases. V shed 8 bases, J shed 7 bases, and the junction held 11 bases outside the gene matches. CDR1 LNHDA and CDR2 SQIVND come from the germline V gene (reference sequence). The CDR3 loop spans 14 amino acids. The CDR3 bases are TGTGCCAGTTTGGGAGCTCGGGACAGAAATGAGCAGTTCTTC. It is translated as CASLGARDRNEQFF.

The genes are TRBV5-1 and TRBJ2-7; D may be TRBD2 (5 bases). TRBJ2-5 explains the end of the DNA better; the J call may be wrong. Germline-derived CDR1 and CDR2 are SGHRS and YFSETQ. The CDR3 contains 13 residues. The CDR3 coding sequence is TGCGCCAGCAGCCAAACGGGGTCAGGGACCCAGTACTTC. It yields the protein CASSQTGSGTQYF.

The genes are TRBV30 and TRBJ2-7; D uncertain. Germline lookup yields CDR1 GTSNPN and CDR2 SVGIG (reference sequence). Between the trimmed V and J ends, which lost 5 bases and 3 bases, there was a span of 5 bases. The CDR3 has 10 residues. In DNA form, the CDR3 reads TGTGCCTGGCCACTCTACGAGCAGTACTTC. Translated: CAWPLYEQYF.

CDR3 bases: TGTGCCAGCTCCGAACCCCATACAGCCGGGTATAGCAATCAGCCCCAGCATTTT. It codes for CASSEPHTAGYSNQPQHF. The V call is TRBV6-1, the J call TRBJ1-5; D is undetermined. This CDR3 has 18 residues. CDR1 is MNHNS and CDR2 is SASEGT in the germline V gene. V was cut by 8 bases and J by 0 bases, with 23 bases left in between.

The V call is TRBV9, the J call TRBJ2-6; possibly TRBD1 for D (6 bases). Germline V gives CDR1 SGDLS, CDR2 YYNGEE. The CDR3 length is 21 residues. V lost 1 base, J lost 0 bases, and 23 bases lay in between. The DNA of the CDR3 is TGTGCCAGCAGCGTATTCAGGGGTGGACTGGGGGTTGACTCTGGGGCCAACGTCCTGACTTTC. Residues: CASSVFRGGLGVDSGANVLTF.

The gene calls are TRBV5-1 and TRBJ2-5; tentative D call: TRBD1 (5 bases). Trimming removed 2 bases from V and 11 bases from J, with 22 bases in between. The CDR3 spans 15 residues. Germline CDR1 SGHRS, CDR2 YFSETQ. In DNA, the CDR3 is TGCGCCAGCAGCTTCTCCCTCAGGGATAGGAGTGAGCAGTACTTC. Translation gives CASSFSLRDRSEQYF.

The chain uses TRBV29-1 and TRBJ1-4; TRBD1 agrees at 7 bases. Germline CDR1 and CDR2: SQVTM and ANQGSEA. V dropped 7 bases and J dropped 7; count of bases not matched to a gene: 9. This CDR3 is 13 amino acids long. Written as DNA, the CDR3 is TGCAGCGCCCTACTCAGGGGGACTGAAAAACTGTTTTTT. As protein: CSALLRGTEKLFF. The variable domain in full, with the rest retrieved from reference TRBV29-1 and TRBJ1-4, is SAVISQKPSRDICQRGTSLTIQCQVDSQVTMMFWYRQQPGQSLTLIATANQGSEATYESGFVIDKFPISRPNLTFSTLTVSNMSPEDSSIYLCSALLRGTEKLFFGSGTQLSVL.

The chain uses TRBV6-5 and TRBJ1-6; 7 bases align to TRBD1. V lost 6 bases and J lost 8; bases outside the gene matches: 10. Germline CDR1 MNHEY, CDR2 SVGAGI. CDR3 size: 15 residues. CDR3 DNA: TGTGCCAGCAGCTTCGGGGACAGTTCTCATTCACCCCTCCACTTT. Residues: CASSFGDSSHSPLHF.

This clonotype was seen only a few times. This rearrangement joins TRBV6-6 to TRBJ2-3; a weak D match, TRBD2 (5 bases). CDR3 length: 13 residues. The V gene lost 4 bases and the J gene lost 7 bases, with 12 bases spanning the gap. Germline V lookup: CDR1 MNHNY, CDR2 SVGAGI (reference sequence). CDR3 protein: CASSFPGYNTQYF. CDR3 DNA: TGTGCCAGCAGTTTCCCGGGGTATAATACGCAGTATTTT.

In DNA, the CDR3 is TGCAGCGTGGGAGACTCAGCGAACACTGAAGCTTTCTTT. This translates into CSVGDSANTEAFF. The rearrangement joins TRBV29-1 to TRBJ1-1, with no clear D. Per the germline V gene, CDR1 is SQVTM and CDR2 is ANQGSEA. With 6 bases removed from V and 1 base from J, the gap between germline ends came to 12 bases. This CDR3 has 13 amino acids.

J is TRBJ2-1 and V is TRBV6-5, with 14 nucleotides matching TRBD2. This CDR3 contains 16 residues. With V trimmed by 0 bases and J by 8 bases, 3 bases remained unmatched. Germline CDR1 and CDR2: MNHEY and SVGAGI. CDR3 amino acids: CASSYSGTSGSHEQFF. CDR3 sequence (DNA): TGTGCCAGCAGTTACTCGGGGACTAGCGGGAGCCATGAGCAGTTCTTC.

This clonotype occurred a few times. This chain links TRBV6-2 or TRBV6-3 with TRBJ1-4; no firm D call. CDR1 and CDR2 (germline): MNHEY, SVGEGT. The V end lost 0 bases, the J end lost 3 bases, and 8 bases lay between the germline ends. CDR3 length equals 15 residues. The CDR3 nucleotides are TGTGCCAGCAGTTACTCGTCCGGGTCTAATGAAAAACTGTTTTTT. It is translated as CASSYSSGSNEKLFF.

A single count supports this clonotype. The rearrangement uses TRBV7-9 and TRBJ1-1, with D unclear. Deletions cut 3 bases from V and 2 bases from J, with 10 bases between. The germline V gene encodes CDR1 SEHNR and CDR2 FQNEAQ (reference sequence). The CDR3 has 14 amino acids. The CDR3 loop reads CASSFGMNNTEAFF. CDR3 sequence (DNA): TGTGCCAGCAGCTTTGGGATGAATAACACTGAAGCTTTCTTT.

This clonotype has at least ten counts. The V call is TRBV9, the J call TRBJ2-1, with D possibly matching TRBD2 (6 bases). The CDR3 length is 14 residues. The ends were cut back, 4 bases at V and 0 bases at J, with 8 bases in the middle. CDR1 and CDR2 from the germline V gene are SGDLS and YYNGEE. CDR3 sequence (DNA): TGTGCCAGCAGCTGGGGAGGCTCCTACAATGAGCAGTTCTTC. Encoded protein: CASSWGGSYNEQFF.

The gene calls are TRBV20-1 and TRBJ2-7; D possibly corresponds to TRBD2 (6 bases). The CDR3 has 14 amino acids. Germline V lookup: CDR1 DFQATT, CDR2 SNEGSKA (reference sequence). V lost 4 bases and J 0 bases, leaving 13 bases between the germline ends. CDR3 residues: CSATLGGDSYEQYF. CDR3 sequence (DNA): TGCAGTGCTACCCTCGGGGGAGACTCCTACGAGCAGTACTTC.

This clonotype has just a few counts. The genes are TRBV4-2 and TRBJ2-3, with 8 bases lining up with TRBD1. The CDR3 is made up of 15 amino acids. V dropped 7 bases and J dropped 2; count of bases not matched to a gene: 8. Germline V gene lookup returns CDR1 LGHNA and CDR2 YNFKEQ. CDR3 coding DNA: TGTGCCAGCAAGTCACAGGGGGGTTACACAGATACGCAGTATTTT. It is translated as CASKSQGGYTDTQYF.

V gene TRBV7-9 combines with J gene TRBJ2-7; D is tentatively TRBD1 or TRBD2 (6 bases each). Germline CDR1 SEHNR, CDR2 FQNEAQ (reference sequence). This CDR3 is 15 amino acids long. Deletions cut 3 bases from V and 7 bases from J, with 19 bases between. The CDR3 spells CASSFDRGAYNEQYF. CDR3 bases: TGTGCCAGCAGCTTTGATAGGGGGGCCTACAATGAGCAGTACTTC.

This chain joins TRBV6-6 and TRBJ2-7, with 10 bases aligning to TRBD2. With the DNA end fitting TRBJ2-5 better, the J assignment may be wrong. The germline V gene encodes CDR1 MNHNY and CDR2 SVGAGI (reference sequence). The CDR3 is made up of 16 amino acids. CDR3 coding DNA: TGTGCCAGCAGTTCGGATAGCGGGGGGTTCCGGGAGACCCAGTACTTC. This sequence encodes CASSSDSGGFRETQYF.

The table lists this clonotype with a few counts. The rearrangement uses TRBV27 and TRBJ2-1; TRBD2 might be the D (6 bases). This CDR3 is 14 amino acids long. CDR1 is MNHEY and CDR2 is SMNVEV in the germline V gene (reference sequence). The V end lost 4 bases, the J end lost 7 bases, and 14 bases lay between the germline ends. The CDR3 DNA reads TGTGCCAGCAGTTCCCGTCCCGGGGGAAATGAGCAGTTCTTC. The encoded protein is CASSSRPGGNEQFF.

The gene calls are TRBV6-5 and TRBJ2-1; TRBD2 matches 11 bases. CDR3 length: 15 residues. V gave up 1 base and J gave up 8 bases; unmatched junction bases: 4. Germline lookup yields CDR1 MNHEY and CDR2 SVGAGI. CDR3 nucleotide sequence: TGTGCCAGCAGTTACTTTAGCGGGGGGGCATATGAGCAGTTCTTC. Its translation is CASSYFSGGAYEQFF.